These T cell receptor beta chains were read from a single sample in a study of T cell responses to AZD1222 COVID-19 vaccine. TCRdb keeps only in-frame clones here, not all; method: immunoSEQ multiplex PCR. This sample carries 95,000 to 110,000 clones, around 89% of them seen once, and the ten largest clones take 5.5% to 8.5%. The source was peripheral blood, collected on day 0 of AZD1222 vaccination. The receptors stem from an adult in good health. The CDR3 runs from the conserved cysteine through the conserved F or W. Each record gives: J gene, clone size, D gene, V gene, CDR3 protein, CDR3 DNA. A D gene is named only where the DNA matches it firmly. Clone size, where shown, is once, few, many, or a class for clones that have expanded.

j_call: TRBJ2-3
clone_size: -
d_call: TRBD2
v_call: TRBV7-3
cdr3_aa: CASSSPASGITQYF
cdr3_nt: TGTGCCAGCAGCTCCCCCGCTAGCGGGATTACGCAGTATTTT

j_call: TRBJ2-1
clone_size: -
d_call: -
v_call: TRBV18
cdr3_aa: CASSPASPGNEQFF
cdr3_nt: TGTGCCAGCTCACCGGCCAGCCCGGGGAATGAGCAGTTCTTC

j_call: TRBJ1-1
clone_size: -
d_call: TRBD1
v_call: TRBV9
cdr3_aa: CASSGYRGLNTEAFF
cdr3_nt: TGTGCCAGCAGCGGTTACAGGGGGCTGAACACTGAAGCTTTCTTT

j_call: TRBJ2-7
clone_size: -
d_call: -
v_call: TRBV5-6
cdr3_aa: CASSPLGPDYEQYF
cdr3_nt: TGTGCCAGCAGCCCCTTGGGACCTGACTACGAGCAGTACTTC

j_call: TRBJ1-6
clone_size: once
d_call: -
v_call: TRBV2
cdr3_aa: CASSEEVTGTLHF
cdr3_nt: TGTGCCAGCAGTGAGGAGGTGACTGGGACCCTCCACTTT

j_call: TRBJ1-2
clone_size: -
d_call: TRBD1
v_call: TRBV7-2
cdr3_aa: CASSQPGTGSRGYTF
cdr3_nt: TGTGCCAGCAGCCAACCCGGGACAGGCTCCAGAGGCTACACCTTC

j_call: TRBJ1-6
clone_size: -
d_call: -
v_call: TRBV28
cdr3_aa: CASSIMDNSYNSPLHF
cdr3_nt: TGTGCCAGCAGTATAATGGACAACTCCTATAATTCACCCCTCCACTTT

j_call: TRBJ1-2
clone_size: -
d_call: -
v_call: TRBV28
cdr3_aa: CASSLSGLNDGYTF
cdr3_nt: TGTGCCAGCAGTTTATCAGGGTTAAATGATGGCTACACCTTC

j_call: TRBJ2-7
clone_size: -
d_call: TRBD2
v_call: TRBV7-2
cdr3_aa: CASSVGLAGSYEQYF
cdr3_nt: TGTGCCAGCAGCGTGGGACTAGCGGGATCCTACGAGCAGTACTTC

j_call: TRBJ1-4
clone_size: -
d_call: -
v_call: TRBV28
cdr3_aa: CASNLGLANEKLFF
cdr3_nt: TGTGCCAGCAATTTAGGCTTAGCTAATGAAAAACTGTTTTTT

j_call: TRBJ1-1
clone_size: -
d_call: -
v_call: TRBV7-2
cdr3_aa: CASSLASAGTEAFF
cdr3_nt: TGTGCCAGCAGCTTAGCCTCGGCAGGTACTGAAGCTTTCTTT

j_call: TRBJ1-6
clone_size: -
d_call: -
v_call: TRBV28
cdr3_aa: CASSLPTLDNSPLHF
cdr3_nt: TGTGCCAGCAGTTTGCCGACGCTCGATAATTCACCCCTCCACTTT

j_call: TRBJ1-1
clone_size: -
d_call: TRBD1
v_call: TRBV30
cdr3_aa: CAWRPVPKISTGDTEAFF
cdr3_nt: TGTGCCTGGAGGCCTGTTCCCAAAATTTCGACAGGGGACACTGAAGCTTTCTTT

j_call: TRBJ1-2
clone_size: -
d_call: -
v_call: TRBV5-1
cdr3_aa: CASSLDDMGFGNYGYTF
cdr3_nt: TGCGCCAGCAGCTTGGACGACATGGGGTTTGGGAACTATGGCTACACCTTC

j_call: TRBJ2-1
clone_size: -
d_call: -
v_call: TRBV30
cdr3_aa: CAWSVGLGGWYNEQFF
cdr3_nt: TGTGCCTGGAGTGTGGGATTAGGAGGGTGGTACAATGAGCAGTTCTTC

j_call: TRBJ2-3
clone_size: -
d_call: -
v_call: TRBV7-2
cdr3_aa: CASVKWGADTQYF
cdr3_nt: TGTGCCAGCGTAAAATGGGGGGCAGATACGCAGTATTTT

j_call: TRBJ2-2
clone_size: -
d_call: -
v_call: TRBV5-1
cdr3_aa: CASRTLVGGNTGELFF
cdr3_nt: TGCGCCAGCAGAACTCTAGTGGGAGGGAACACCGGGGAGCTGTTTTTT

j_call: TRBJ1-2
clone_size: -
d_call: TRBD1
v_call: TRBV9
cdr3_aa: CASSEGTVGTGVPYGYTF
cdr3_nt: TGTGCCAGCAGCGAGGGGACGGTGGGGACAGGGGTTCCCTATGGCTACACCTTC

j_call: TRBJ2-7
clone_size: -
d_call: TRBD2
v_call: TRBV5-4
cdr3_aa: CASSSGTSPYEQYF
cdr3_nt: TGTGCCAGCAGCTCCGGGACTAGCCCCTACGAGCAGTACTTC

j_call: TRBJ1-1
clone_size: -
d_call: -
v_call: TRBV11-2
cdr3_aa: CASSQGVGQDTEAFF
cdr3_nt: TGTGCCAGCAGCCAAGGGGTGGGGCAGGATACTGAAGCTTTCTTT

j_call: TRBJ2-3
clone_size: -
d_call: TRBD2
v_call: TRBV5-4
cdr3_aa: CASSTRLAGDTDTQYF
cdr3_nt: TGTGCCAGCAGCACTAGACTAGCGGGAGACACAGATACGCAGTATTTT

j_call: TRBJ2-3
clone_size: -
d_call: -
v_call: TRBV27
cdr3_aa: CASSSYTDTQYF
cdr3_nt: TGTGCCAGCAGTTCTTACACAGATACGCAGTATTTT

j_call: TRBJ1-2
clone_size: -
d_call: TRBD1
v_call: TRBV6-2/TRBV6-3
cdr3_aa: CASSNGQGVNYGYTF
cdr3_nt: TGTGCCAGCAGTAACGGACAGGGGGTCAACTATGGCTACACCTTC

j_call: TRBJ1-1
clone_size: -
d_call: -
v_call: TRBV7-8
cdr3_aa: CASSLGGPNTEAFF
cdr3_nt: TGTGCCAGCAGCTTAGGAGGGCCGAACACTGAAGCTTTCTTT

j_call: TRBJ1-1
clone_size: -
d_call: -
v_call: TRBV5-1
cdr3_aa: CASSSGGMNTEAFF
cdr3_nt: TGCGCCAGCAGCTCGGGAGGAATGAACACTGAAGCTTTCTTT

j_call: TRBJ1-3
clone_size: -
d_call: TRBD1
v_call: TRBV19
cdr3_aa: CASSIGPRQGRSGNTIYF
cdr3_nt: TGTGCCAGTAGTATAGGCCCGCGACAGGGACGCTCTGGAAACACCATATATTTT

j_call: TRBJ2-2
clone_size: once
d_call: TRBD2
v_call: TRBV5-1
cdr3_aa: CASSLTSGTNTGELFF
cdr3_nt: TGCGCCAGCAGCTTGACTAGCGGGACGAACACCGGGGAGCTGTTTTTT

j_call: TRBJ1-6
clone_size: -
d_call: -
v_call: TRBV19
cdr3_aa: CASSTTVGTYNSPLHF
cdr3_nt: TGTGCCAGTAGTACGACAGTTGGCACCTATAATTCACCCCTCCACTTT

j_call: TRBJ1-2
clone_size: -
d_call: -
v_call: TRBV14
cdr3_aa: CASSQDIGARGYTF
cdr3_nt: TGTGCCAGCAGCCAAGATATAGGGGCTCGCGGCTACACCTTC

j_call: TRBJ2-3
clone_size: -
d_call: -
v_call: TRBV29-1
cdr3_aa: CSVERASGTDTQYF
cdr3_nt: TGCAGCGTTGAACGGGCTAGCGGCACAGATACGCAGTATTTT

j_call: TRBJ1-5
clone_size: -
d_call: -
v_call: TRBV24-1
cdr3_aa: CATSDPATGGSNQPQHF
cdr3_nt: TGTGCCACCAGTGACCCGGCGACAGGCGGGAGCAATCAGCCCCAGCATTTT

j_call: TRBJ2-5
clone_size: -
d_call: TRBD2
v_call: TRBV11-2
cdr3_aa: CASSLREAVVGTQYF
cdr3_nt: TGTGCCAGCAGCTTGCGGGAGGCGGTGGTAGGGACCCAGTACTTC

j_call: TRBJ1-2
clone_size: -
d_call: TRBD1
v_call: TRBV5-1
cdr3_aa: CASSPGTGERRHGYTF
cdr3_nt: TGCGCCAGCAGCCCAGGGACAGGGGAGAGGCGGCATGGCTACACCTTC

j_call: TRBJ2-1
clone_size: -
d_call: TRBD2
v_call: TRBV11-3
cdr3_aa: CASSLGLGGRGYNEQFF
cdr3_nt: TGTGCCAGCAGCTTGGGCCTAGGCGGGAGAGGTTACAATGAGCAGTTCTTC

j_call: TRBJ1-2
clone_size: -
d_call: TRBD1
v_call: TRBV7-9
cdr3_aa: CASTRGDRRLNYGYTF
cdr3_nt: TGTGCCAGCACTAGGGGGGACAGGCGCCTAAACTATGGCTACACCTTC

j_call: TRBJ2-5
clone_size: -
d_call: -
v_call: TRBV15
cdr3_aa: CATSSGPGDLSETQYF
cdr3_nt: TGTGCCACCAGCAGCGGGCCAGGTGACCTGTCGGAGACCCAGTACTTC

j_call: TRBJ2-7
clone_size: -
d_call: TRBD1
v_call: TRBV10-3
cdr3_aa: CAGKGALGYEQYF
cdr3_nt: TGTGCCGGGAAGGGGGCATTGGGCTACGAGCAGTACTTC

j_call: TRBJ2-7
clone_size: -
d_call: -
v_call: TRBV18
cdr3_aa: CASSPPGLPYEQYF
cdr3_nt: TGTGCCAGCTCACCACCGGGGCTACCCTACGAGCAGTACTTC

j_call: TRBJ1-2
clone_size: -
d_call: -
v_call: TRBV15
cdr3_aa: CATSRGVNYGYTF
cdr3_nt: TGTGCCACCAGCAGGGGGGTTAACTATGGCTACACCTTC

j_call: TRBJ1-1
clone_size: few
d_call: -
v_call: TRBV10-2
cdr3_aa: CASNLRRQMNTEAFF
cdr3_nt: TGCGCCAGCAATCTTCGCAGGCAGATGAACACTGAAGCTTTCTTT

j_call: TRBJ2-3
clone_size: few
d_call: TRBD2
v_call: TRBV19
cdr3_aa: CASSRTSGSYVDTQYF
cdr3_nt: TGTGCCAGTAGTAGGACTAGCGGGAGTTATGTAGATACGCAGTATTTT

j_call: TRBJ2-1
clone_size: -
d_call: -
v_call: TRBV30
cdr3_aa: CAWSGEPNEQFF
cdr3_nt: TGTGCCTGGAGCGGGGAGCCGAATGAGCAGTTCTTC

j_call: TRBJ2-1
clone_size: -
d_call: -
v_call: TRBV28
cdr3_aa: CASTVQGLQFEQFF
cdr3_nt: TGTGCCAGCACCGTTCAGGGGTTACAATTTGAGCAGTTCTTC

j_call: TRBJ1-1
clone_size: -
d_call: -
v_call: TRBV12-5
cdr3_aa: CASGLDGWGSTEAFF
cdr3_nt: TGTGCTAGTGGTTTGGACGGGTGGGGGTCCACTGAAGCTTTCTTT

j_call: TRBJ2-3
clone_size: -
d_call: TRBD2
v_call: TRBV28
cdr3_aa: CASSSTTSGVRGTQYF
cdr3_nt: TGTGCCAGCAGTTCAACGACTAGCGGGGTGCGGGGTACGCAGTATTTT

j_call: TRBJ2-7
clone_size: -
d_call: -
v_call: TRBV15
cdr3_aa: CATSRGEGRSSYEQYF
cdr3_nt: TGTGCCACCAGCAGAGGTGAGGGCAGGAGCTCCTACGAGCAGTACTTC

j_call: TRBJ2-7
clone_size: -
d_call: TRBD2
v_call: TRBV11-3
cdr3_aa: CASSPGLAGEGEQYF
cdr3_nt: TGTGCCAGCAGCCCCGGACTAGCGGGAGAGGGCGAGCAGTACTTC

j_call: TRBJ1-5
clone_size: -
d_call: -
v_call: TRBV27
cdr3_aa: CASSFGTGRNQPQHF
cdr3_nt: TGTGCCAGCAGTTTCGGAACGGGACGCAATCAGCCCCAGCATTTT